Below, 29 T cell receptor beta chains from the same sample are listed, as sequenced in a study of blood T cell repertoires in COVID-19 (TCRdb year 2020). Library preparation employed the immunoSEQ multiplex PCR assay. The immuneACCESS repertoire file appears here via TCRdb, limited to in-frame rearrangements. These files lack a portion of the clones; in checked studies, under half of the deficit traces to unresolved V genes, and the cause of the others is not known. The sample table shows some 67,000 clones, and 90% are seen once. Together, the top ten hold 4.5% to 5.5% of the sample. What was sequenced was peripheral blood. Receptors originate from a woman between 18 and 30 years old with acute or convalescent COVID-19.

The gene calls are TRBV29-1 and TRBJ1-1, with a tentative D call TRBD1 (6 bases). This CDR3 has 12 amino acids. Germline loops: CDR1 SQVTM, CDR2 ANQGSEA. Trimming took 3 bases from V and 1 from J, leaving 6 bases between them. As DNA, the CDR3 is TGCAGCGTTGAGGGGGCGAACACTGAAGCTTTCTTT. It is translated as CSVEGANTEAFF.

The chain has TRBV27 and TRBJ1-5; D is uncertain. CDR3 length: 14 amino acids. V was trimmed by 2 bases and J by 4 bases, leaving 9 bases between them. Germline CDR1 is MNHEY and CDR2 is SMNVEV (reference sequence). The DNA for the CDR3 is TGTGCCAGCAGTTTACGGGGAATGAATCAGCCCCAGCATTTT. This sequence encodes CASSLRGMNQPQHF.

Only one count was recorded for this clone. The rearrangement links TRBV7-8 to TRBJ2-5, with D maybe TRBD1 (6 bases). The length of the CDR3 is 13 residues. Germline loops: CDR1 SGHVS, CDR2 FQNEAQ. V was clipped by 5 bases and J by 7 bases, with 14 bases between them. The CDR3 DNA reads TGTGCCAGCAGCAAGGGACACCGTGCGACCCAGTACTTC. This gives the protein CASSKGHRATQYF.

V usage is TRBV6-5 and J usage is TRBJ1-2, with D uncertain. V lost 6 bases and J lost 6, with 5 bases in between. The CDR3 runs to 10 residues. Looked up from germline, CDR1 is MNHEY and CDR2 is SVGAGI. This chain's CDR3 is CASRDNGYTF. Written as DNA, the CDR3 is TGTGCCAGCAGAGACAATGGCTACACCTTC.

V gene TRBV30 combines with J gene TRBJ1-2, with TRBD1 identical over 10 bases. V trimming: 2 bases; J trimming: 8 bases; junction bases outside the gene matches: 2. Per the germline V gene, CDR1 is GTSNPN and CDR2 is SVGIG (reference sequence). The CDR3 is made up of 12 amino acids. The CDR3, as DNA: TGTGCCTGGAGTCGGACAGGGGGAGGCTACACCTTC. Residues: CAWSRTGGGYTF.

This rearrangement joins TRBV11-2 to TRBJ1-1, with D perhaps matching TRBD1 (5 bases). V lost 6 bases, J lost 0 bases, and 11 bases lay in between. Germline V gives CDR1 SGHAT, CDR2 FQNNGV. The CDR3 has 14 residues. As DNA, the CDR3 is TGTGCCAGCAGTCGGGCAGGGTTGAACACTGAAGCTTTCTTT. It translates to CASSRAGLNTEAFF.

This chain joins TRBV19 and TRBJ2-5, with 7 positions matching TRBD1. Germline CDR1 is LNHDA and CDR2 is SQIVND (reference sequence). V lost 3 bases and J lost 3; bases outside the gene matches: 7. The CDR3 has 15 residues. The CDR3 DNA reads TGTGCCAGTAGTATCAACCCAGGGGGAGAAGAGACCCAGTACTTC. It codes for CASSINPGGEETQYF.

The chain couples TRBV5-5 to TRBJ1-6; maybe TRBD1 (5 bases). The V end lost 1 base, the J end lost 0 bases, and 8 bases lay between the germline ends. This CDR3 region has 16 residues. Germline V gives CDR1 SGHKS, CDR2 YYEKEE (reference sequence). CDR3 residues: CASSLTGNSYNSPLHF. CDR3 DNA: TGTGCCAGCAGCTTGACAGGAAACTCCTATAATTCACCCCTCCACTTT. The full variable domain, completed using reference TRBV5-5 and TRBJ1-6, is DAGVTQSPTHLIKTRGQQVTLRCSPISGHKSVSWYQQVLGQGPQFIFQYYEKEERGRGNFPDRFSARQFPNYSSELNVNALLLGDSALYLCASSLTGNSYNSPLHFGNGTRLTVT.

The gene calls are TRBV27 and TRBJ2-7; TRBD2 is a possible D gene (6 bases). V was clipped by 7 bases and J by 0 bases, with 13 bases between them. The CDR3 has 14 residues. Germline lookup yields CDR1 MNHEY and CDR2 SMNVEV (reference sequence). CDR3 in amino acids: CASNTAGPSYEQYF. CDR3 DNA sequence: TGTGCCAGCAATACAGCGGGCCCCTCCTACGAGCAGTACTTC.

The rearrangement uses TRBV7-2 and TRBJ2-2; no reliable D call. CDR1 SGHTA and CDR2 FQGNSA come from the germline V gene. The CDR3 consists of 13 residues. With 0 bases removed from V and 5 bases from J, the gap between germline ends came to 4 bases. The CDR3 sequence is CASSLAGTGELFF. The CDR3 coding sequence is TGTGCCAGCAGCTTAGCCGGGACCGGGGAGCTGTTTTTT.

The chain joins TRBV7-8 to TRBJ1-2; a possible D gene is TRBD1 (5 bases). In germline, CDR1 is SGHVS, CDR2 FQNEAQ. Trimming shortened V by 3 bases and J by 3 bases, and 8 bases separated the two germline ends. This CDR3 comprises 13 residues. CDR3 coding DNA: TGTGCCAGCAGCTTGGGGCAGGACTATGGCTACACCTTC. It translates to CASSLGQDYGYTF.

The V call is TRBV11-3, the J call TRBJ1-1; TRBD1 matches 7 bases. CDR1 SGHNT and CDR2 YENEEA come from the germline V gene. The V segment lost 4 bases and the J segment 5 bases; nucleotides outside the gene matches: 16. CDR3 length equals 17 residues. CDR3 region: CASSSLRDSSSQTEAFF. CDR3 coding DNA: TGTGCCAGCAGCTCCCTTAGGGACAGCTCGAGTCAAACTGAAGCTTTCTTT.

The V call is TRBV5-4, the J call TRBJ2-1; a possible D gene is TRBD2 (6 bases). The CDR3 extends over 11 amino acids. Trimming left V 4 bases short and J 13 bases short, with 12 bases between. CDR1 and CDR2 (germline): SGHNT, YYREEE (reference sequence). CDR3 sequence: CASSQEGPQFF. The CDR3 nucleotides are TGTGCCAGCAGCCAGGAGGGGCCTCAGTTCTTC. Full variable domain (rest looked up from reference TRBV5-4 and TRBJ2-1): ETGVTQSPTHLIKTRGQQVTLRCSSQSGHNTVSWYQQALGQGPQFIFQYYREEENGRGNFPPRFSGLQFPNYSSELNVNALELDDSALYLCASSQEGPQFFGPGTRLTVL.

The J gene is TRBJ2-1, the V gene TRBV20-1, with 7 bases matching TRBD2. The V segment lost 3 bases and the J segment 4 bases; nucleotides outside the gene matches: 6. The CDR3 contains 14 residues. CDR1 DFQATT and CDR2 SNEGSKA come from the germline V gene (reference sequence). The CDR3 DNA is TGCAGTGCTAGTGGGGAGCGGGGATACAATGAGCAGTTCTTC. Translated: CSASGERGYNEQFF.

J is TRBJ2-3 and V is TRBV6-2 or TRBV6-3, with 9 bases identical to TRBD2. This CDR3 spans 14 amino acids. V lost 5 bases and J lost 1; bases outside the gene matches: 1. CDR1 is MNHEY and CDR2 is SVGEGT in the germline V gene. The CDR3 nucleotides are TGTGCCAGCAGTGTAGCGGGAGGCACAGATACGCAGTATTTT. It yields the protein CASSVAGGTDTQYF.

The chain uses TRBV6-2 or TRBV6-3 and TRBJ2-7; 7 positions match TRBD1. Unmatched junction bases numbered 7, after V lost 6 bases and J lost 5 bases. This CDR3 has 13 amino acids. The germline V gene has CDR1 MNHEY and CDR2 SVGEGT. The CDR3 spells CASSRQGSHEQYF. In nucleotides, the CDR3 is TGTGCCAGCAGCCGACAGGGATCCCACGAGCAGTACTTC.

The rearrangement links TRBV6-2 or TRBV6-3 to TRBJ2-1; 14 bases agree with TRBD2. CDR1 and CDR2 from the germline V gene are MNHEY and SVGEGT. CDR3 size: 18 residues. V lost 0 bases to trimming and J lost 4 bases; unmatched junction nucleotides: 5. The CDR3, as DNA: TGTGCCAGCAGTTACTCAGGGACTAGCGGGAGAGTATACAATGAGCAGTTCTTC. Protein sequence: CASSYSGTSGRVYNEQFF.

This chain uses TRBV3-1 (or the pseudogene TRBV3-2) with TRBJ2-5, with 9 bases that match TRBD2. Germline assignment: CDR1 LGHDT and CDR2 YNNKEL (reference sequence). The CDR3 is 15 residues long. The V and J ends lost 0 bases and 6 bases, in that order; junction bases with no gene match: 5. DNA for the CDR3: TGTGCCAGCAGCCAAGACGGCGGGGGGGCGAAGACCCAGTACTTC. Its protein is CASSQDGGGAKTQYF.

In this sample, this clone turned up once. The chain has TRBV5-4 and TRBJ1-2; TRBD1 aligns across 9 bases. The V gene end was trimmed by 4 bases and the J gene end by 3 bases; junction bases not matched to a gene: 4. CDR3 length: 14 amino acids. CDR1 SGHNT and CDR2 YYREEE come from the germline V gene (reference sequence). The CDR3 loop reads CASSRDREDYGYTF. In nucleotides, the CDR3 is TGTGCCAGCAGCCGGGACAGGGAGGACTATGGCTACACCTTC. Full variable domain (missing parts from reference TRBV5-4 and TRBJ1-2): ETGVTQSPTHLIKTRGQQVTLRCSSQSGHNTVSWYQQALGQGPQFIFQYYREEENGRGNFPPRFSGLQFPNYSSELNVNALELDDSALYLCASSRDREDYGYTFGSGTRLTVV.

The chain recombines TRBV7-9 with TRBJ2-6; D perhaps matches TRBD2 (6 bases). The CDR3 has 15 amino acids. Germline lookup yields CDR1 SEHNR and CDR2 FQNEAQ (reference sequence). The V end was cut by 5 bases, the J end by 2 bases, with 10 bases between. The CDR3 sequence is CASSQGGAGANVLTF. Here the CDR3 DNA reads TGTGCCAGCAGCCAAGGAGGGGCTGGGGCCAACGTCCTGACTTTC.

J is TRBJ2-2 and V is TRBV6-5; possibly TRBD2 for D (5 bases). Between the trimmed V and J ends, which lost 8 bases and 1 base, there was a span of 14 bases. Germline V gives CDR1 MNHEY, CDR2 SVGAGI. The CDR3 is 15 residues long. The CDR3 loop is CASLRAPKNTGELFF. The DNA of the CDR3 is TGTGCCAGCCTGAGGGCTCCTAAGAACACCGGGGAGCTGTTTTTT.

The table lists this clone with a count of one. This chain joins TRBV21-1 and TRBJ1-5. TRBV21-1 has pseudogene status. The CDR3 totals 17 residues. The CDR3 DNA reads as TGTGCCAGCAGCAAGAGGTTTCCGTGGGGGGGCCATCAGCCCCAGCATTTT. This encodes CASSKRFPWGGHQPQHF.

V and J are TRBV7-8 and TRBJ1-1; 7 nucleotides agree with TRBD1. V was clipped by 6 bases and J by 1 base; unmatched bases: 5. The CDR3 has 14 residues. Germline CDR1 reads SGHVS; CDR2 reads FQNEAQ. Here the CDR3 reads CASRATGRNTEAFF. The CDR3 DNA sequence: TGTGCCAGCAGGGCGACAGGGAGGAACACTGAAGCTTTCTTT.

This clone occurred a few times. The chain links TRBV6-6 to TRBJ2-7; 14 bases match TRBD2. The length of the CDR3 is 17 residues. Germline V lookup: CDR1 MNHNY, CDR2 SVGAGI (reference sequence). Trimming removed 5 bases from V and 5 bases from J; junction bases left unmatched: 11. CDR3 residues: CASSQFGTSGSRDEQYF. CDR3 nucleotides: TGTGCCAGCAGTCAATTTGGGACTAGCGGGAGTCGAGACGAGCAGTACTTC.

Only one count was recorded for this clone. The V call is TRBV20-1, the J call TRBJ2-1; tentatively, D is TRBD2 (6 bases). Per the germline V gene, CDR1 is DFQATT and CDR2 is SNEGSKA (reference sequence). The V end was cut by 3 bases, the J end by 7 bases, with 16 bases between. CDR3 length: 14 residues. The CDR3 DNA reads TGCAGTGCTAGTCCGGCGGGATTTATGAATGAGCAGTTCTTC. It encodes CSASPAGFMNEQFF.

This chain connects TRBV5-1 to TRBJ1-1, with 7 bases that match TRBD1. The CDR3 consists of 12 residues. V gave up 3 bases and J gave up 5 bases; unmatched junction bases: 1. Germline V gene lookup returns CDR1 SGHRS and CDR2 YFSETQ. This CDR3 is CASSSQGTEAFF. In DNA, the CDR3 is TGCGCCAGCAGCTCACAGGGGACTGAAGCTTTCTTT.

This clone has just one count. The chain joins TRBV5-1 to TRBJ2-7, with 10 nucleotides matching TRBD1. V gave up 3 bases and J gave up 7 bases; unmatched junction bases: 7. Germline values: CDR1 SGHRS, CDR2 YFSETQ. There are 14 residues in the CDR3. The CDR3 here is CASSSRTGGEEQYF. The CDR3 DNA reads TGCGCCAGCAGCTCAAGGACAGGGGGAGAGGAGCAGTACTTC.

The chain joins TRBV7-8 to TRBJ2-7; maybe TRBD1 (5 bases). Germline V gene data show CDR1 as SGHVS and CDR2 as FQNEAQ. The V and J ends lost 0 bases and 2 bases respectively, with 11 bases between them. The CDR3 runs 15 residues. The CDR3 reads CASSLAPAGTYEQYF. CDR3 DNA sequence: TGTGCCAGCAGCTTAGCGCCAGCAGGGACCTACGAGCAGTACTTC. The variable domain in full, completed from reference TRBV7-8 and TRBJ2-7, reads GAGVSQSPRYKVAKRGQDVALRCDPISGHVSLFWYQQALGQGPEFLTYFQNEAQLDKSGLPSDRFFAERPEGSVSTLKIQRTQQEDSAVYLCASSLAPAGTYEQYFGPGTRLTVT.

CDR3 protein: CASSPRDTSTDTQYF. In nucleotides, the CDR3 is TGTGCCAGCAGCCCCCGGGACACGAGCACAGATACGCAGTATTTT. This chain connects TRBV13 to TRBJ2-3; perhaps TRBD1 as D (6 bases). Germline V gene lookup returns CDR1 PRHDT and CDR2 FYEKMQ (reference sequence). The V and J ends lost 5 bases and 0 bases respectively, with 12 bases between them. CDR3 length: 15 residues.